This TCR beta chain was sequenced for a study of OX40 agonist ivuxolimab in advanced cancers. Study conclusions and caveats: There were, on average, more expanded clones in CD8+ T cells than in CD4+. Certain nonresponders likewise exhibited a low normalized T-cell clonal expansion.

Concerning this clone: No antigen is known for it.

Produced via immunoSEQ multiplex PCR; TCRdb's table is partial and in-frame only. Of some 43,000 clones in the sample, roughly 90% are singletons; the top ten hold around 0.6%. Looked up from germline, CDR1 is SGHNT and CDR2 is YENEEA. V lost 0 bases to trimming and J lost 3 bases, with 15 bases between them. CDR3 length: 16 residues. The sequence was collected from an adult with an advanced solid tumor such as melanoma, head and neck, liver or kidney cancer. Sample: CD4+ or CD8+ T cells sorted from blood, taken in a trial of the OX40 agonist ivuxolimab. This chain uses TRBV11-3 with TRBJ2-7; possible D gene TRBD1, 6 bases. The DNA of the CDR3 is TGTGCCAGCAGCTTAGATAATATACAGGGCAGCTACGAGCAGTACTTC. Translated: CASSLDNIQGSYEQYF.